This entry lists 10 T cell receptor beta chains sequenced from one sample in a study of T cells of healthy individuals. TCRdb re-derived calls from the 5' RACE reads in MiXCR, one entry per CDR3 protein. The sample lists tens of thousands of distinct CDR3 sequences; more than 4.5% were seen once. The receptors originated from a female donor in good health.

This clonotype was counted many times. The chain employs TRBV6-2 or TRBV6-3 and TRBJ2-7; 8 bases agree with TRBD1. This CDR3 comprises 14 residues. J lost 3 bases, V lost 2 bases, and 3 bases had no gene match. Germline CDR1 is MNHEY and CDR2 is SVGEGT. The DNA of the CDR3 is TGTGCCAGCAGTTACCCCGGACAGGGCTACGAGCAGTACTTC. It yields the protein CASSYPGQGYEQYF.

Many counts were recorded for this clonotype. The V gene is TRBV11-3, the J gene TRBJ2-3, with D perhaps matching TRBD2 (6 bases). The CDR3 spans 13 residues. Looked up from germline, CDR1 is SGHNT and CDR2 is YENEEA. V lost 5 bases, J lost 4 bases, and 10 bases lay in between. CDR3 loop: CASSPTRSDTQYF. The CDR3 nucleotides are TGTGCCAGCAGCCCGACTAGGTCAGATACGCAGTATTTT.

V gene TRBV4-3 combines with J gene TRBJ2-1; 9 nucleotides agree with TRBD2. The germline V gene has CDR1 LGHNA and CDR2 YSLEER. The CDR3 has 21 residues. V shed 1 base and J 4 bases; nucleotides not matched to a gene: 20. The CDR3 loop is CASSQVFSGPPGTSRYNEQFF. CDR3 nucleotides: TGCGCCAGCAGCCAAGTATTTTCGGGACCGCCCGGGACTAGCAGATACAATGAGCAGTTCTTC.

This clonotype was observed at least ten times. The DNA of the CDR3 is TGTGCCAGCACTCCAGCGAACACCGGGGAGCTGTTTTTT. It encodes CASTPANTGELFF. The gene calls are TRBV6-5 and TRBJ2-2; the D is unclear. Per germline, CDR1 MNHEY and CDR2 SVGAGI. V was pared by 7 bases and J by 0 bases, with 6 bases between. The CDR3 length is 13 residues.

This clonotype was counted a few times. This chain links TRBV20-1 with TRBJ1-1; 7 positions agree with TRBD1. The CDR3 loop spans 15 amino acids. V lost 0 bases and J lost 5; bases outside the gene matches: 9. Germline CDR1 and CDR2: DFQATT and SNEGSKA (reference sequence). The CDR3 nucleotides are TGCAGTGCTAGAGATCTGGCAGGGGGTTGGACTGAAGCTTTCTTT. This gives the protein CSARDLAGGWTEAFF.

This clonotype was counted many times. The chain carries TRBV6-1 and TRBJ2-1; TRBD2 aligns across 13 bases. CDR1 and CDR2 from the germline V gene are MNHNS and SASEGT. V was clipped by 5 bases and J by 6 bases; unmatched bases: 4. There are 15 residues in the CDR3. As DNA, the CDR3 is TGTGCCAGCAGTATGGGACTAGCGGGAACCAATGAGCAGTTCTTC. Protein: CASSMGLAGTNEQFF.

This clonotype occurred many times. The chain couples TRBV27 to TRBJ2-2; no definite D call. Between the trimmed V and J ends, which lost 5 bases and 4 bases, there was a span of 5 bases. The CDR3 contains 12 residues. Germline CDR1 MNHEY, CDR2 SMNVEV (reference sequence). CDR3 nucleotides: TGTGCCAGCAGTAGACCCACCGGGGAGCTGTTTTTT. This codes for CASSRPTGELFF.

This clonotype was counted ten times or more. The chain has TRBV7-2 and TRBJ1-1, with a tentative D call TRBD1 (6 bases). In germline, CDR1 is SGHTA, CDR2 FQGNSA. Between the trimmed V and J ends, which lost 2 bases and 9 bases, there was a span of 16 bases. The CDR3 is made up of 14 amino acids. This CDR3 is CASSLNRQGSKAFF. CDR3 nucleotides: TGTGCCAGCAGCTTAAATAGGCAGGGGTCGAAAGCTTTCTTT.

This clonotype has at least ten counts. This chain links TRBV5-5 with TRBJ2-7, with TRBD1 as a possible D gene (6 bases). Trimming took 1 base from V and 3 from J, leaving 11 bases between them. Per the germline V gene, CDR1 is SGHKS and CDR2 is YYEKEE (reference sequence). The CDR3 loop spans 14 amino acids. DNA of the CDR3: TGTGCCAGCAGCTTGTTACAGGGAAACTACGAGCAGTACTTC. Its translation: CASSLLQGNYEQYF.

This clonotype was observed many times. The chain joins TRBV5-1 to TRBJ2-1; 13 bases line up with TRBD2. The CDR3 runs 17 residues. The germline gives CDR1 SGHRS, CDR2 YFSETQ. J was trimmed by 8 bases and V by 4 bases; bases with no gene match: 12. CDR3 residues: CASSPGLAGVSLDEQFF. DNA for the CDR3: TGCGCCAGCAGCCCCGGACTAGCGGGAGTCTCGTTGGATGAGCAGTTCTTC.